This T cell receptor beta chain was captured by sequencing in a study of T cells after yellow fever vaccination (dated 2019 in TCRdb). About the investigation overall: The SMART-Seq v4 Ultra Low Input RNA kit was used to prepare libraries from fractions with low cell numbers. To follow T-cell clones before and after both primary and booster YFV17D yellow fever vaccination, bulk TCR alpha and beta repertoires underwent longitudinal sequencing. The cohort comprised two healthy male donors, one aged 18 to 29 and one aged 30 to 40 years. Blood was drawn at multiple timepoints before and after primary and secondary immunization, with bulk PBMC replicates and cell subsets isolated.

In its sample, this clonotype was seen many times. The specificity of this receptor is unknown. No base-level quality is on record; no much larger clone is a single base apart. Overall results and qualifications from the work: A small share of clonotypes occurred in both CD4 and CD8 compartments, likely arising from convergent recombination. The study included only a couple of donors, which limits how far the findings can be generalized. Compared with the primary T-cell response, the secondary T-cell response was faster but weaker, reaching its peak on day 5 rather than on day 15. FACS-sorted repertoires could contain abundant contaminating clonotypes from the bulk population, so computational filtering was required. Most clones expanded after primary vaccination were re-detected after the booster (around 96% of CD4 and roughly 85% of CD8), suggesting broad memory maintenance.

Explained via the paper, the treatment or condition label denotes: live attenuated yellow fever vaccine strain. At each blood-draw timepoint, two biological replicates of bulk PBMCs were obtained. A standard Ficoll-Paque protocol was used to isolate PBMCs from peripheral blood. TriZol was used to extract RNA from bulk PBMCs, CD4 and CD8 fractions, and dextramer-positive and dextramer-negative fractions. Reading the germline V gene gives CDR1 MGHDK and CDR2 SYGVNS. The CDR3 goes from the cysteine to the phenylalanine over 17 residues. Only the CDR3 portion is preserved as DNA: 51 bases, with reading frame beginning at the first base. V and J are trimmed by 0 bases and 0 bases, and the gene matches miss 5 bases of the junction. Sequenced using an Illumina NovaSeq 6000. TCR cDNA was made using 5'RACE template switching, a step that added a universal primer site and unique molecular identifiers. Priming of cDNA synthesis was performed from both the TCR alpha and TCR beta constant segments. Library amplification used two PCR steps, and the second PCR step added sample barcodes and sequencing adapters. Sequencing of the libraries was done on either Illumina HiSeq 2500 (2x100 bp) or NovaSeq (2x150 bp). The study's processing was this. MIGEC was used to demultiplex reads and collapse the reads into UMI consensus sequences, and MiXCR was used for V(D)J alignment. Clonotypes responding to the vaccine were identified with edgeR on replicate PBMC samples, with the criteria of FDR below 0.01 and a log2 fold change above 5 up to day 15. Each bulk clonotype received a CD4 or CD8 identity based on whether the sequenced CD4 or CD8 repertoire contained that clonotype at higher abundance. TCRdb cleaned the public reads at Q25 with fastp, built clones with MiXCR and kept in-frame beta chains. Every CDR3 protein is listed once, alongside the most common genes and DNA of its rows. Here the V and J calls rest on TCRdb's processing, not on the authors' analysis. The sample table contains roughly 340,000 distinct CDR3 sequences; only one count was recorded for about 4% of them. The ten largest account for 24% of the sample.

The TCR was taken from a man between 18 and 35 years old who received the YFV17D yellow fever vaccine. The sequencing here drew on PBMCs, taken 5 days after the yellow fever booster vaccination. The sequence joins TRBV25-1 to TRBJ1-2, and 9 junction bases match TRBD1. The CDR3 loop reads CASSEYLGTGTNYGYTF. The nucleotides are TGTGCCAGCAGTGAATATCTCGGGACAGGGACTAACTATGGCTACACCTTC.